A selection of T cell receptor beta chains follows, all from one sample in a study of shared clonotypes between healthy human individuals. The method was immunoSEQ multiplex PCR; TCRdb's version includes in-frame clones alone and lacks a portion of them. The table lists about 2.4 million clones, approximately 90% of them singletons. The sequenced sample consisted of naive CD4+ T cells sorted from blood. The source of these receptors is a man aged 18 to 35 in good health. Each CDR3 is given with its conserved first and last residue. The D gene is left open where the match is weak.

TRBV7-6	-	TRBJ2-7	TGTGCCAGCAGCCCTATAGCCGCAGGGGCGGTCGAGCAGTACTTC	CASSPIAAGAVEQYF
TRBV6-1	-	TRBJ1-1	TGTGCCACCCGGGGAGGGAACACTGAAGCTTTCTTT	CATRGGNTEAFF
TRBV5-1	TRBD1	TRBJ1-5	TGCGCCAGCTCACTTGGGGACAGGGAAGGTGTTCAGCCCCAGCATTTT	CASSLGDREGVQPQHF
TRBV14	TRBD2	TRBJ2-2	TGTGCCAGCAGCTCACTCCGGGGGGCGAACACCGGGGAGCTGTTTTTT	CASSSLRGANTGELFF
TRBV28	TRBD1	TRBJ1-1	TGTGCCAGCAGCCGAGCGGGACAGGGGAACACTGAAGCTTTCTTT	CASSRAGQGNTEAFF
TRBV6-5	TRBD1	TRBJ2-5	TGTGCCAGCAGTTACTCCGGGACAGGGGTGCCAGAGACCCAGTACTTC	CASSYSGTGVPETQYF
TRBV6-5	-	TRBJ2-5	TGTGCCAGCAGTTACGGGGGACTTCCTCAAGAGACCCAGTACTTC	CASSYGGLPQETQYF
TRBV5-1	TRBD2	TRBJ2-1	TGCGCCAGCAGCTTGAGGGGACTAGACTACAATGAGCAGTTCTTC	CASSLRGLDYNEQFF
TRBV9	-	TRBJ1-2	TGTGCCAGCAGCGTAGAAGCCGGGTTTGGCTACACCTTC	CASSVEAGFGYTF
TRBV7-9	-	TRBJ2-5	TGTGCCAGCGGGGGGCGGGAAGAGACCCAGTACTTC	CASGGREETQYF
TRBV7-9	TRBD1	TRBJ1-4	TGTGCCAGCAGCCCCGGACAGGGGCTTAATGAAAAACTGTTTTTT	CASSPGQGLNEKLFF
TRBV27	-	TRBJ1-1	TGTGCCAGCAGTTTCCCCGGACAGCAGAGGACTGAAGCTTTCTTT	CASSFPGQQRTEAFF
TRBV10-3	TRBD1	TRBJ1-4	TGTGCCATCATTCCGAGGGGGCGAAGGGAAAAACTGTTTTTT	CAIIPRGRREKLFF
TRBV6-1	-	TRBJ2-7	TGTGCCAGCACCTCAGGGGCAGGAGACTCCTACGAGCAGTACTTC	CASTSGAGDSYEQYF
TRBV9	TRBD2	TRBJ2-5	TGTGCCAGCAGCCGCGGGGGTCAGGGTGAAGAGACCCAGTACTTC	CASSRGGQGEETQYF